The 6 T cell receptor beta chains below all came from one sample that was sequenced in a study of regulatory T cells in long-lasting Graves disease. Time point reported: newly diagnosed GD, antithyroid drugs for less than 3 months. TCR sequences were obtained from RNA taken from PBMCs. To make TCR beta libraries, researchers used iRepertoire HTBI primers and Arm-PCR of CDR3 regions. TCRdb fed the multiplex PCR reads into MiXCR, producing one record per CDR3 protein. In the table there are 400,000 to 650,000 distinct CDR3 sequences, approximately 16% of which are singletons. These sequences were also reported in another study, on T cells in Graves' hyperthyroidism and ophthalmopathy.

This material consisted of peripheral blood mononuclear cells (PBMCs), taken at new diagnosis, from a patient treated with antithyroid drugs. The source is a woman aged 35-65 years with Graves disease.

In this sample, this clonotype turned up many times. The chain is built from TRBV7-9 and TRBJ1-1; perhaps TRBD1 as D (5 bases). This CDR3 has 12 residues. Germline CDR1 SEHNR, CDR2 FQNEAQ (reference sequence). Between the trimmed V and J ends, which lost 5 bases and 3 bases, there was a span of 7 bases. CDR3 amino acids: CASSRDDTEAFF. DNA for the CDR3: TGTGCCAGCAGCCGGGACGACACTGAAGCTTTCTTT. The whole variable domain, filled in from reference TRBV7-9 and TRBJ1-1, reads DTGVSQNPRHKITKRGQNVTFRCDPISEHNRLYWYRQTLGQGPEFLTYFQNEAQLEKSRLLSDRFSAERPKGSFSTLEIQRTEQGDSAMYLCASSRDDTEAFFGQGTRLTVV.

The V and J genes are TRBV19 and TRBJ1-2; TRBD1 is a possible D gene (5 bases). Germline values: CDR1 LNHDA, CDR2 SQIVND (reference sequence). The CDR3 covers 15 residues. The ends were cut back, 7 bases at V and 5 bases at J, with 20 bases in the middle. In nucleotides, the CDR3 is TGTGCCAGTACCACAGGACAACCCGGAGATTATGGCTACACCTTC. Protein product: CASTTGQPGDYGYTF.

This clonotype was counted only a few times. The J gene is TRBJ1-2, the V gene TRBV10-2; D call uncertain. The CDR3 is 13 amino acids. The germline V gene has CDR1 WSHSY and CDR2 SAAADI. V gave up 4 bases and J gave up 2 bases, with 8 bases separating them. The chain's CDR3 is CASSVEANYGYTF. DNA of the CDR3: TGCGCCAGCAGTGTAGAGGCCAACTATGGCTACACCTTC.

This clonotype was counted only a few times. This chain joins TRBV7-9 and TRBJ2-2; D not resolved. Trimming pared 11 bases from V and 6 bases from J, leaving 13 bases between. This CDR3 spans 12 amino acids. CDR1 is SEHNR, CDR2 FQNEAQ, per germline (reference sequence). CDR3 sequence (DNA): TGTGCCTCAAGGGCTGGTCCCGGGGAGCTGTTTTTT. It encodes CASRAGPGELFF.

This clonotype has at least ten counts. The chain combines TRBV5-1 with TRBJ1-1, with TRBD1 matching 10 bases. V shed 3 bases and J 5 bases; nucleotides not matched to a gene: 7. The germline V gene has CDR1 SGHRS and CDR2 YFSETQ. The CDR3 is 15 amino acids. The CDR3 bases are TGCGCCAGCAGCTGGACCGGGACAGGGGATACTGAAGCTTTCTTT. As protein: CASSWTGTGDTEAFF.

The J gene is TRBJ1-5, the V gene TRBV4-1; 10 nucleotides line up with TRBD1. Trimming at V came to 6 bases and at J to 6 bases, leaving 5 bases not matched to a gene. CDR1 is MGHRA and CDR2 is YSYEKL in the germline V gene. The CDR3 is made up of 14 amino acids. CDR3 residues: CASRETGGIQPQHF. The CDR3 bases are TGCGCCAGCAGGGAGACAGGGGGCATTCAGCCCCAGCATTTT.